This T cell receptor beta chain emerged from a study of cytomegalovirus exposure and HLA in healthy donors. V lost 1 base to trimming and J lost 1 base, with 4 bases between them. Germline-derived CDR1 and CDR2 are LNHDA and SQIVND (reference sequence). CDR3 length: 13 residues. Primers for the PCR totalled 60 Vbeta and 13 Jbeta. TCRdb's copy holds only in-frame clones and misses some; the assay was immunoSEQ multiplex PCR. This sample carries some 98,000 clones, about 76% of them seen once, and the ten largest clones take approximately 8.4%. V and J are TRBV19 and TRBJ1-1, with D unresolved. The specimen was PBMCs. This TCR came from a human donor in good health. This chain's CDR3 is CASSIVQNTEAFF. DNA of the CDR3: TGTGCCAGTAGTATAGTACAGAACACTGAAGCTTTCTTT. Full variable domain (rest looked up from reference TRBV19 and TRBJ1-1): DGGITQSPKYLFRKEGQNVTLSCEQNLNHDAMYWYRQDPGQGLRLIYYSQIVNDFQKGDIAEGYSVSREKKESFPLTVTSAQKNPTAFYLCASSIVQNTEAFFGQGTRLTVV.